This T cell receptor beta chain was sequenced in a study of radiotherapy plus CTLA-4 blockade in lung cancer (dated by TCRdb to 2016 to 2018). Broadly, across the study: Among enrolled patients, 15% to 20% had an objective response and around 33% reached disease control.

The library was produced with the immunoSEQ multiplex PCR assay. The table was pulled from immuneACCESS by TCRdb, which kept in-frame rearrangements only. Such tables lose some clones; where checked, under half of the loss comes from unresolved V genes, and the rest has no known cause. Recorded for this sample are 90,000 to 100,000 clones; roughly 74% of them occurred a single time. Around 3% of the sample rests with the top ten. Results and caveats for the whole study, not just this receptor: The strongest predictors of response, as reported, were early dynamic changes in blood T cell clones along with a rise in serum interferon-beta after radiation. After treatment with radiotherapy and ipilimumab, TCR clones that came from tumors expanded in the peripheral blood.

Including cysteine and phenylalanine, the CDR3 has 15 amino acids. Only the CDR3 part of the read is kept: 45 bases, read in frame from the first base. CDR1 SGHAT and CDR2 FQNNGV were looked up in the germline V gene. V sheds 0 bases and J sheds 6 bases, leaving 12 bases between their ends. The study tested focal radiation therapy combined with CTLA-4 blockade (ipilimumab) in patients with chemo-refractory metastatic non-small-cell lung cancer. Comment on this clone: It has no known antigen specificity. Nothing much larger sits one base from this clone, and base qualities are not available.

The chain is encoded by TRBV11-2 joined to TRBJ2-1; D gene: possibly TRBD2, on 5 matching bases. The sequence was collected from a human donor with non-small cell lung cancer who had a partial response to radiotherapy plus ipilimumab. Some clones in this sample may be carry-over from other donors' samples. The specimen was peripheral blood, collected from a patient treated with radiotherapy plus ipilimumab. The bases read TGTGCCAGCAGCTTAGACGGGAATCGGCGCAATGAGCAGTTCTTC. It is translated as CASSLDGNRRNEQFF.